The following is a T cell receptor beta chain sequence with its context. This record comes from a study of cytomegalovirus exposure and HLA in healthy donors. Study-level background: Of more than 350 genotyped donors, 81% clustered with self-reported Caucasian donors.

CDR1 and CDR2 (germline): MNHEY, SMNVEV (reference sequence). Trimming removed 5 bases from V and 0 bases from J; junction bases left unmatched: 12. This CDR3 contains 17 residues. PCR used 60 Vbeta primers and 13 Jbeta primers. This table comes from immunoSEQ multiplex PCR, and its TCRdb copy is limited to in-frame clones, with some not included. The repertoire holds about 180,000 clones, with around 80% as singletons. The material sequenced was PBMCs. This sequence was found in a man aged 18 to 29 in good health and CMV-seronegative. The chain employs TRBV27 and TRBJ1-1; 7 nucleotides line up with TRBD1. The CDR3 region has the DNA TGTGCCAGCAGTCCCGGGACAGTTAGAGGGATGAACACTGAAGCTTTCTTT. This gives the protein CASSPGTVRGMNTEAFF.